This is a list of T cell receptor beta chains from one sample in a study of blood T cell repertoires in COVID-19. TCRdb's table, derived via immunoSEQ multiplex PCR, lists solely in-frame clones and lacks some. The table lists under 80,000 clones, 75% to 85% of them singletons. The sequenced material came from peripheral blood. The receptors were gathered from a woman in her sixties with acute or convalescent COVID-19. Both conserved end residues are part of each CDR3. D genes are given only for firm matches. Size tells how often a clone was seen (once, few, many) or the class of an expanded clone, and some rows leave it out.

length	size	J	V	D	CDR3	DNA
16	.	TRBJ2-5	TRBV13	TRBD2	CASSLGAGAGQETQYF	TGTGCCAGCAGCTTAGGAGCGGGGGCGGGGCAAGAGACCCAGTACTTC
16	few	TRBJ1-1	TRBV10-3	TRBD1	CAISESSVQGVREAFF	TGTGCCATCAGTGAGTCTAGCGTCCAGGGGGTAAGGGAAGCTTTCTTT
15	.	TRBJ2-1	TRBV18	TRBD1	CASSPQGQGSSEQFF	TGTGCCAGCTCACCTCAGGGACAGGGGTCTAGTGAGCAGTTCTTC
13	.	TRBJ1-2	TRBV5-5	.	CASSQDNNYGYTF	TGTGCCAGCAGCCAGGACAATAACTATGGCTACACCTTC
13	few	TRBJ1-5	TRBV7-3	.	CASSLDAGQPQHF	TGTGCCAGCAGCCTGGATGCGGGTCAGCCCCAGCATTTT
15	.	TRBJ1-1	TRBV11-2	TRBD1	CASSSWDRGFTEAFF	TGTGCCAGCAGCTCTTGGGACAGGGGGTTCACTGAAGCTTTCTTT
12	.	TRBJ1-1	TRBV6-5	.	CASSKLNTEAFF	TGTGCCAGCAGCAAGCTAAACACTGAAGCTTTCTTT
16	.	TRBJ2-2	TRBV19	TRBD1	CASSAAGQGRAGELFF	TGTGCCAGTAGTGCCGCGGGACAGGGTAGGGCCGGGGAGCTGTTTTTT
15	.	TRBJ1-4	TRBV5-6	TRBD1	CASSWAGTANEKLFF	TGTGCCAGCAGCTGGGCTGGGACAGCTAATGAAAAACTGTTTTTT
17	.	TRBJ1-2	TRBV3-1/TRBV3-2	TRBD1	CASSHRKSQGERSGYTF	TGTGCCAGCAGCCACAGAAAAAGTCAGGGGGAACGAAGTGGCTACACCTTC
14	.	TRBJ1-1	TRBV6-6	TRBD1	CASSYRSGGTEAFF	TGTGCCAGCAGTTACAGGTCAGGGGGCACTGAAGCTTTCTTT
13	.	TRBJ2-5	TRBV15	TRBD1	CATKQGGQETQYF	TGTGCCACAAAACAGGGGGGCCAAGAGACCCAGTACTTC
14	.	TRBJ1-2	TRBV18	.	CASSPRQSYYGYTF	TGTGCCAGCTCACCACGACAGAGCTACTATGGCTACACCTTC
16	.	TRBJ1-1	TRBV7-9	.	CASSPQGPLMNTEAFF	TGTGCCAGCAGCCCGCAGGGTCCACTTATGAACACTGAAGCTTTCTTT
15	.	TRBJ2-1	TRBV3-1/TRBV3-2	TRBD2	CASSHLAGGYNEQFF	TGTGCCAGCAGCCATCTAGCGGGGGGCTACAATGAGCAGTTCTTC
16	.	TRBJ2-7	TRBV6-5	TRBD2	CASSYGTSGNSYEQYF	TGTGCCAGCAGTTACGGGACTAGCGGTAACTCCTACGAGCAGTACTTC
14	few	TRBJ1-4	TRBV2	.	CASSGWGTVEKLFF	TGTGCCAGCAGTGGATGGGGGACTGTTGAAAAACTGTTTTTT
16	.	TRBJ2-5	TRBV24-1	TRBD2	CATPNSGGPGVETQYF	TGTGCCACACCAAATAGCGGGGGGCCTGGAGTAGAGACCCAGTACTTC
14	.	TRBJ2-7	TRBV7-8	TRBD1	CASSLGGTAYEQYF	TGTGCCAGCAGCTTAGGGGGGACAGCCTACGAGCAGTACTTC
16	.	TRBJ2-5	TRBV6-1	TRBD2	CASSGEGGGEQETQYF	TGTGCCAGCAGTGGCGAGGGCGGGGGGGAACAAGAGACCCAGTACTTC
16	.	TRBJ1-5	TRBV6-5	.	CASSYSTQGRQQPQHF	TGTGCCAGCAGTTACTCGACTCAGGGTAGGCAGCAGCCCCAGCATTTT
13	.	TRBJ1-4	TRBV6-1	TRBD1	CASSQGEHEKLFF	TGTGCCAGCAGTCAGGGGGAACATGAAAAACTGTTTTTT
16	.	TRBJ1-4	TRBV7-8	.	CASSPMGGIRGEKLFF	TGTGCCAGCAGCCCGATGGGGGGGATACGCGGTGAAAAACTGTTTTTT
14	.	TRBJ2-3	TRBV29-1	TRBD1	CSVGDRVPTDTQYF	TGCAGCGTGGGGGACAGAGTGCCCACAGATACGCAGTATTTT
14	.	TRBJ1-1	TRBV7-9	TRBD1	CASSIQGMNTEAFF	TGTGCCAGCTCAATACAGGGGATGAACACTGAAGCTTTCTTT
15	.	TRBJ1-2	TRBV7-2	.	CASSLNTGWAYGYTF	TGTGCCAGCAGCCTTAATACAGGGTGGGCCTATGGCTACACCTTC
15	.	TRBJ2-1	TRBV11-1	TRBD2	CASSLNPAGGREQFF	TGTGCCAGCAGCTTAAACCCAGCGGGGGGCCGCGAGCAGTTCTTC
16	few	TRBJ1-5	TRBV7-2	TRBD1	CASSRTGQGFDQPQHF	TGTGCCAGCAGCCGCACAGGACAGGGTTTTGATCAGCCCCAGCATTTT
13	.	TRBJ2-2	TRBV2	.	CAGRAGGFGELFF	TGTGCCGGGAGGGCAGGGGGCTTCGGGGAGCTGTTTTTT
16	.	TRBJ1-6	TRBV10-3	TRBD1	CAISGARTGGNSPLHF	TGTGCCATCAGTGGGGCTAGGACAGGGGGTAATTCACCCCTCCACTTT
15	many	TRBJ1-1	TRBV10-3	TRBD1	CAISEGDSLNTEAFF	TGTGCCATCAGTGAGGGGGACAGCTTGAACACTGAAGCTTTCTTT
16	few	TRBJ2-1	TRBV19	TRBD2	CASSTGTSGGNNEQFF	TGTGCCAGTAGTACAGGGACTAGCGGGGGGAACAATGAGCAGTTCTTC
15	few	TRBJ2-7	TRBV9	TRBD1	CASSVAGGGIYEQYF	TGTGCCAGCAGCGTAGCAGGGGGCGGAATCTACGAGCAGTACTTC
15	.	TRBJ1-3	TRBV30	.	CAWSIGSLPGNTIYF	TGTGCCTGGAGTATTGGCTCCTTACCTGGAAACACCATATATTTT
13	.	TRBJ2-5	TRBV19	TRBD1	CASSSTGTETQYF	TGTGCCAGTAGCTCGACAGGGACAGAGACCCAGTACTTC
17	.	TRBJ2-3	TRBV7-6	TRBD2	CASSGAGLAGLTDTQYF	TGTGCCAGCAGTGGGGCGGGACTAGCGGGTCTCACAGATACGCAGTATTTT
13	.	TRBJ1-1	TRBV10-2	.	CASSRTSNTEAFF	TGCGCCAGCAGTCGGACATCGAACACTGAAGCTTTCTTT
17	once	TRBJ2-2	TRBV5-4	TRBD2	CASSLGSGGAYTGELFF	TGTGCCAGCAGCTTGGGTAGCGGGGGGGCTTACACCGGGGAGCTGTTTTTT
15	.	TRBJ1-5	TRBV7-3	.	CASSLWGGQSPPQHF	TGTGCCAGCAGCTTATGGGGGGGACAATCACCGCCCCAGCATTTT
16	.	TRBJ2-2	TRBV27	.	CASSFARTIATGELFF	TGTGCCAGCAGTTTCGCTCGGACTATTGCAACCGGGGAGCTGTTTTTT
11	once	TRBJ1-2	TRBV20-1	.	CSARSGSGYTF	TGCAGTGCTAGGTCAGGGTCTGGCTACACCTTC
13	few	TRBJ1-4	TRBV30	TRBD1	CAWGQGPNEKLFF	TGTGCCTGGGGACAGGGGCCTAATGAAAAACTGTTTTTT
15	.	TRBJ1-1	TRBV2	.	CASSESDSWGAGAFF	TGTGCCAGCAGTGAATCGGATTCATGGGGAGCGGGAGCTTTCTTT
16	.	TRBJ2-7	TRBV6-1	TRBD1	CASSEPGQGYSYEQYF	TGTGCCAGCAGTGAGCCCGGACAGGGGTACTCCTACGAGCAGTACTTC
15	.	TRBJ1-4	TRBV5-5	TRBD1	CASSYDRGRGEKLFF	TGTGCCAGCAGCTACGACAGGGGGCGCGGGGAAAAACTGTTTTTT